These 4 T cell receptor beta chains share one sample of origin, sequenced in a study of T cells in Graves' hyperthyroidism and ophthalmopathy. The CDR3 regions of TCR beta were amplified from RNA transcripts. When the TCR CDR3 underwent first-round RT-PCR, the HTBI primer set was used. TCRdb analysed the multiplex PCR reads with MiXCR anew, one entry per CDR3 protein. The sample includes 300,000 to 400,000 distinct CDR3 sequences, approximately 15% of them seen just once. Source material: blood. These receptors were obtained from a woman aged 25 to 39 with Graves' hyperthyroidism.

This clonotype was seen a handful of times. The chain has TRBV10-3 and TRBJ2-3; D is undetermined. V lost 0 bases, J lost 5 bases, and 15 bases lay in between. CDR1 is ENHRY, CDR2 SYGVKD, per germline. The CDR3 is 16 residues long. The CDR3 coding sequence is TGTGCCATCAGTGAGTCTCGAGGCAGTGTGGGAGATACGCAGTATTTT. Its translation: CAISESRGSVGDTQYF.

At least ten counts were recorded for this clonotype. This chain links TRBV20-1 with TRBJ2-1; D is perhaps TRBD2 (6 bases). From germline, CDR1 is DFQATT and CDR2 SNEGSKA (reference sequence). The CDR3 sequence is 17 residues long. V was pared by 3 bases and J by 6 bases, with 24 bases between. Here the CDR3 DNA reads TGCAGTGCTAGGAATCGGGAGTTACCCAATCGATCCAATGAGCAGTTCTTC. The encoded protein is CSARNRELPNRSNEQFF.

This clonotype was observed at least ten times. V gene TRBV2 combines with J gene TRBJ1-1; D perhaps matches TRBD1 (6 bases). The CDR3 has 12 residues. CDR1 SNHLY and CDR2 FYNNEI come from the germline V gene. Trimming cost V 7 bases and J 8 bases, with 14 bases left between them. This CDR3 reads CASTQGGGEAFF. CDR3 bases: TGTGCCAGCACCCAAGGGGGGGGAGAAGCTTTCTTT. Full variable domain (remainder filled in from reference TRBV2 and TRBJ1-1): EPEVTQTPSHQVTQMGQEVILRCVPISNHLYFYWYRQILGQKVEFLVSFYNNEISEKSEIFDDQFSVERPDGSNFTLKIRSTKLEDSAMYFCASTQGGGEAFFGQGTRLTVV.

This clonotype was counted ten times or more. The V gene is TRBV20-1, the J gene TRBJ2-5; TRBD1 matches at 8 bases. V lost 6 bases and J lost 3; bases outside the gene matches: 15. There are 16 residues in the CDR3. Germline assignment: CDR1 DFQATT and CDR2 SNEGSKA (reference sequence). CDR3 DNA: TGCAGTGCACCGGAAACCACAGGGGGGATTGAAGAGACCCAGTACTTC. It translates to CSAPETTGGIEETQYF.